A few counts support the clone carrying this T cell receptor (beta chain). The sorted Tregs were CD4+CD25+CD127-/low cells. Germline values: CDR1 SGHRS, CDR2 YFSETQ. The CDR3 has 11 residues. Trimming left V 0 bases short and J 6 bases short, with 4 bases between. Constant-region reverse primers amplified full-length variable regions, followed by semi-nested Nested Universal Primer A PCR. TCRdb reprocessed the 5' RACE reads with MiXCR, giving one entry per CDR3 protein. The sample has 50,000 to 60,000 distinct CDR3 sequences; roughly 20% are singletons. The V call is TRBV5-1, the J call TRBJ2-7; the D is unclear. Sequenced material: tumor-infiltrating Tregs sorted from the breast tumor. The clonotype originates from a female donor with breast cancer. This CDR3 reads CASSLDSEQYF. The CDR3 DNA follows: TGCGCCAGCAGCTTGGATAGCGAGCAGTACTTC.